This paragraph reports one T cell receptor beta chain. Its target antigen remains unknown. No base qualities exist here, and no much larger clone lies one base off it. Deletion took 2 bases off V and 5 bases off J, with a span of 12 bases between the germline ends. Inclusive of the bounding cysteine and phenylalanine, the CDR3 is 15 residues long. CDR3 DNA is the only sequence kept; it has 45 bases, read in frame from the first base. CDR1 and CDR2, looked up from the germline V gene (reference sequence), are LNHNV and YYDKDF. The donors were healthy, HIV-negative adults who had no recently reported acute infections or vaccinations. Every donor was a Caucasian adult living in Nashville, Tennessee, USA. Magnetic negative selection was used to enrich CD4+ T cells, after which naive cells were positively selected on CD45RA and the negative fraction became the memory subset. Blood was obtained by leukapheresis, after which PBMCs were separated by Ficoll-Histopaque density gradient centrifugation and cryopreserved in liquid nitrogen vapor phase. Analytical flow cytometry was used to check the purity and quantity of every magnetically sorted T cell population. Genomic DNA was isolated from every sorted fraction and measured by UV absorbance on a Nanodrop 2000c.

This sample stems from a study of shared clonotypes between healthy human individuals (dated by TCRdb to 2018 to 2020). Some background on the complete study: The cohort comprised two women and three men aged 18 to 49 years. Libraries were prepared and TCR repertoires were sequenced by different laboratories using diverse techniques, in order to increase sequencing depth and limit assay-specific biases. The study deeply sequenced blood TCR repertoires of about 5 healthy adults to estimate repertoire size and the extent of clonotype sharing between individuals. For each donor, CD4 naive and CD4 memory were each given three plates, CD8 naive was given two plates, and CD8 memory was given one plate. Leukapheresis yielded between about 0.85 and 10 billion PBMCs per donor.

TCR CDR3 regions were amplified from genomic DNA by multiplex PCR using the deep immunoSEQ assay. Extracted genomic DNA from each cell subset was spread evenly across all wells of several immunoSEQ 96-well plates, with each plate serving as a replicate. Each replicate PCR for sorted subsets received around 200 ng genomic DNA, equal to around 32,000 T cell genomes. Purified libraries were quantified with a Qubit 3.0 fluorometer, sized on a Bioanalyzer 2100, and re-quantified with the KAPA Library Quantification kit. Every immunoSEQ 96-well plate was sequenced on a separate single-read 150-cycle Illumina NextSeq 550 flow cell. The study's processing was this. The immunoSEQ output contained only junctional sequences without quality scores, so filtering could not match that applied to full-length reads. Sequences were annotated with PyIR, a Python wrapper for IgBLAST v1.9, and V/J genes and CDR3 were assigned using IMGT germline references. Reads with weak V/J assignments (E-value above 1e-6), missing CDR3, stop codons, out-of-frame junctions, or ambiguous translated residues were removed. V3J clonotypes were defined as sequences sharing an identical inferred V gene, J gene, and CDR3 amino acid sequence. The percentage overlap between two repertoires was calculated by dividing the number of shared unique clonotypes by the size of the smaller repertoire. Repertoire richness was assessed with RTK rarefaction, the Chao1 estimator, and Recon v2.1 estimates of unobserved clonotypes. Generation probabilities for all TCRbeta clonotypes obtained by the gDNA method from four donors were computed using OLGA. What TCRdb holds here is the immuneACCESS table cut down to in-frame rearrangements. Part of the clones is not present; checked against another copy, under half of the missing clones reflect an unresolved V gene, and the others are unexplained. V and J calls and clone size are copied from that table; D and trimming were computed from the DNA. The sample table holds around 1.1 million clones, of which 60% to 80% were seen once. Roughly 0.9% of the sample is held by the ten biggest clonotypes.

Study-wide findings and limitations: Larger estimated clonotype richness was generally found for naive subsets than for memory subsets. The genetic and exposure-history diversity represented was limited by the small number of donors. Clonotypes shared by all four sorted-subset donors showed higher generation probabilities than non-shared clonotypes. Across a handful of donors, 4.5% to 6.5% of naive CD4, 3.5% of naive CD8, 2% to 2.5% of memory CD4, and approximately 0.42% of memory CD8 clonotypes were shared. Only blood was sampled, and tissue TCR repertoires likely differ from those in blood. Rarefaction of sorted-subset datasets indicated incomplete sequencing despite the large sequencing depth. Pairwise subsampling indicated that sequencing depth was expected to affect the degree of clonotype sharing among donors.

This chain joins TRBV15 to TRBJ1-4; TRBD1 might be the D gene, on 5 matching bases. The TCR originated in a man between 18 and 35 years old in good health. Some clones in this sample may be carry-over from other donors' samples. The sample was memory CD4+ T cells from PBMCs. This specimen's cell subset or site label, per the study, means: CD45RA-negative fraction. At the DNA level, the sequence is TGTGCCACCAGCAGAAACTGGGGGACGAATGAAAAACTGTTTTTT. Its protein reads: CATSRNWGTNEKLFF.